This TCR beta chain came from a study of shared clonotypes between healthy human individuals. Study details: The composition of the donors was a couple of women and a few men aged 18 to 49. Each donor's CD4 naive and CD4 memory cells filled three plates apiece, CD8 naive two, and CD8 memory one.

CDR1 is MDHEN, CDR2 SYDVKM, per germline. Trimming removed 4 bases at V and 3 bases at J, with 16 bases between. The CDR3 spans 15 residues. Only in-frame clones appear in the TCRdb table, and some are missing; sequencing was by immunoSEQ multiplex PCR. The sample lists around 1.9 million clones, approximately 94% occurring once. CD45RO-negative cells were positively selected for CCR7, leaving out terminally differentiated effector memory CD45RA+ cells. The study drew all its donors from Caucasian adults living in Nashville, Tennessee. The sequence came from a man between 18 and 29 years old in good health. Some clones in this sample may be carry-over from other donors' samples. V is TRBV28 and J is TRBJ2-7, with D hard to call. Specimen: naive CD8+ T cells from PBMCs. This CDR3 reads CASSSPEESDYEQYF. The CDR3 DNA follows: TGTGCCAGCAGTTCCCCCGAGGAGTCCGACTACGAGCAGTACTTC.